This entry lists 20 T cell receptor beta chains sequenced from one sample in a study of beta chain features in type 1 diabetes. Study observations and caveats: Shortening that was moderate but significant affected the TCRB CDR3s of Type 1 diabetes patients in all four CD4+ subsets.

No antigen is known for these receptors. Since all of the isolated RNA was reverse transcribed, expressed TCRB transcripts were what got sequenced. The data were produced by immunoSEQ multiplex PCR, yet TCRdb's version contains in-frame clones alone and is incomplete. The data hold nearly 350,000 clones, with 9.3% observed a single time. Sequencing was performed on central memory CD4+ T cells from blood. The receptors shown here come from a man in his thirties or forties with type 1 diabetes.

This clone has a handful of counts. This chain links TRBV2 with TRBJ2-5; no clear D. Germline CDR1 SNHLY, CDR2 FYNNEI. The V and J ends lost 5 bases and 5 bases respectively, with 12 bases between them. The CDR3 runs to 13 residues. This chain's CDR3 is CASSSALGETQYF. In DNA form, the CDR3 reads TGTGCCAGCAGTTCGGCCCTAGGGGAGACCCAGTACTTC.

V is TRBV5-6 and J is TRBJ2-1; 7 bases match TRBD2. The CDR3 is 13 residues long. Germline loops: CDR1 SGHDT, CDR2 YYEEEE. Germline trimming cut 4 bases from V and 10 bases from J; bases unmatched to any gene: 8. CDR3 residues: CASSASLAVEQFF. In DNA form, the CDR3 reads TGTGCCAGCAGCGCATCGCTAGCGGTAGAGCAGTTCTTC.

This clone was detected ten times or more. The junction and the germline gene differ at one end; a read error may be behind it. V usage is TRBV7-9 and J usage is TRBJ2-1; 7 bases match TRBD2. The CDR3 is 13 amino acids. Germline CDR1 reads SEHNR; CDR2 reads FQNEAQ (reference sequence). Here the CDR3 reads CASSDSGEPGSVF. CDR3 sequence (DNA): TGTGCCAGCAGCGACAGCGGGGAACCGGGTAGCGTCTTC.

This chain joins TRBV2 and TRBJ2-1, with D tentatively TRBD1 or TRBD2 (5 bases each). Germline loops: CDR1 SNHLY, CDR2 FYNNEI. The CDR3 has 13 residues. Trimming left V 7 bases short and J 3 bases short, with 10 bases between. The CDR3 DNA sequence: TGTGCCAGCAAGGGGAGTCTCTACAATGAGCAGTTCTTC. Amino acids: CASKGSLYNEQFF.

In this sample, this clone turned up a few times. Other DNA sequences within the sample encode an identical CDR3. This rearrangement joins TRBV4-3 to TRBJ2-2; no clear D gene. The germline V and J ends were trimmed by 0 bases and 5 bases, with 4 bases remaining between them. CDR1 and CDR2 from the germline V gene are LGHNA and YSLEER. This CDR3 comprises 13 residues. The chain's CDR3 is CASSQDGTGELFF. The CDR3 bases are TGCGCCAGCAGCCAAGATGGAACCGGGGAGCTGTTTTTT.

This clone occurred a few times. The rearrangement joins TRBV7-2 to TRBJ2-1; D gene unclear. Germline assignment: CDR1 SGHTA and CDR2 FQGNSA. The CDR3 has 12 residues. Trimming cost V 5 bases and J 8 bases, with 10 bases left between them. CDR3 sequence: CASSANEYEQFF. The DNA of the CDR3 is TGTGCCAGCAGCGCGAACGAGTATGAGCAGTTCTTC.

This clone has only a few counts. V usage is TRBV6-1 and J usage is TRBJ2-5; tentatively, D is TRBD1 or TRBD2 (5 bases each). The CDR3 covers 14 residues. Germline V gene sequence: CDR1 MNHNS, CDR2 SASEGT. V was pared by 6 bases and J by 3 bases, with 14 bases between. The CDR3 is CASRRDPYKETQYF. CDR3 bases: TGTGCCAGCAGGAGGGACCCCTACAAAGAGACCCAGTACTTC.

This clone came up a few times. The chain combines TRBV7-9 with TRBJ1-1; 9 bases are shared with TRBD1. The germline V gene encodes CDR1 SEHNR and CDR2 FQNEAQ (reference sequence). Trimming at V came to 3 bases and at J to 5 bases, leaving 10 bases not matched to a gene. The CDR3 spans 16 residues. CDR3 residues: CASSFLEGQGRTEAFF. The CDR3 nucleotides are TGTGCCAGCAGCTTTTTAGAAGGACAGGGGCGAACTGAAGCTTTCTTT. Looking up the rest from reference TRBV7-9 and TRBJ1-1 gives the full variable domain: DTGVSQNPRHKITKRGQNVTFRCDPISEHNRLYWYRQTLGQGPEFLTYFQNEAQLEKSRLLSDRFSAERPKGSFSTLEIQRTEQGDSAMYLCASSFLEGQGRTEAFFGQGTRLTVV.

This clone was seen more than once but under ten times. V and J are TRBV6-1 and TRBJ2-4, with 7 bases fitting TRBD2. After removal of 1 base from V and 1 base from J, the junction contained 13 bases not matched to a gene. Looked up from germline, CDR1 is MNHNS and CDR2 is SASEGT. CDR3 size: 19 residues. The CDR3 is CASSEVLGGTPFAKNIQYF. The CDR3 DNA is TGTGCCAGCAGTGAAGTTTTGGGGGGGACTCCTTTTGCCAAAAACATTCAGTACTTC.

This clone was detected a few times. V is TRBV5-5 and J is TRBJ2-1; D ambiguous. The CDR3 has 12 amino acids. The germline V gene encodes CDR1 SGHKS and CDR2 YYEKEE (reference sequence). Trimming took 1 base from V and 6 from J, leaving 5 bases between them. CDR3: CASSLIGNEQFF. DNA of the CDR3: TGTGCCAGCAGCTTGATCGGCAATGAGCAGTTCTTC.

This clone came up a few times. The chain carries TRBV5-1 and TRBJ2-7; 8 bases line up with TRBD2. After removal of 4 bases from V and 3 bases from J, the junction contained 3 bases not matched to a gene. The length of the CDR3 is 13 residues. Germline V lookup: CDR1 SGHRS, CDR2 YFSETQ. The CDR3: CASSTTSGYEQYF. CDR3 bases: TGCGCCAGCAGCACAACTAGCGGCTACGAGCAGTACTTC.

The V gene is TRBV6-5, the J gene TRBJ1-1; no firm D call. Per the germline V gene, CDR1 is MNHEY and CDR2 is SVGAGI. This CDR3 spans 13 amino acids. V shed 7 bases and J shed 6 bases, with 15 bases lying between them. The CDR3 DNA reads TGTGCCAGCAACGGGTTCCTGAGCGCTGAAGCTTTCTTT. Translated: CASNGFLSAEAFF.

The genes are TRBV4-1 and TRBJ2-3; 9 nucleotides align to TRBD1. V lost 0 bases and J lost 2; bases outside the gene matches: 6. The CDR3 contains 17 residues. Germline lookup yields CDR1 MGHRA and CDR2 YSYEKL. The CDR3 loop reads CASSQDAQGALTDTQYF. The CDR3 bases are TGCGCCAGCAGCCAAGATGCACAGGGGGCCCTCACAGATACGCAGTATTTT.

This clone came up many times. This chain connects TRBV21-1 to TRBJ2-3; the D call TRBD1 from the table was never checked on the DNA. TRBV21-1 is listed as a pseudogene. The CDR3 contains 18 residues. The CDR3 DNA reads TGTGCCAGCAGCACCCCGGGACAGGGGTCCTCTAGCACAGATACGCAGTATTTT. This sequence encodes CASSTPGQGSSSTDTQYF.

The chain has TRBV18 and TRBJ2-1, with D possibly matching TRBD2 (5 bases). Germline V gene sequence: CDR1 KGHSH, CDR2 LQKENI. Deletions cut 0 bases from V and 0 bases from J, with 12 bases between. There are 17 residues in the CDR3. In DNA, the CDR3 is TGTGCCAGCTCACCACCGGCAGGAACTAGCTCCTACAATGAGCAGTTCTTC. Translating it yields CASSPPAGTSSYNEQFF. The full variable domain, rest sourced from reference TRBV18 and TRBJ2-1, is NAGVMQNPRHLVRRRGQEARLRCSPMKGHSHVYWYRQLPEEGLKFMVYLQKENIIDESGMPKERFSAEFPKEGPSILRIQQVVRGDSAAYFCASSPPAGTSSYNEQFFGPGTRLTVL.

This chain uses TRBV5-6 with TRBJ2-7; 8 bases line up with TRBD1. This CDR3 is 14 amino acids long. The germline V gene encodes CDR1 SGHDT and CDR2 YYEEEE. J lost 5 bases, V lost 0 bases, and 4 bases had no gene match. CDR3 sequence (DNA): TGTGCCAGCAGCTTGGCAGGGGGCGGCGACGAGCAGTACTTC. Its protein product is CASSLAGGGDEQYF.

A few counts support this clone. The rearrangement uses TRBV6-5 and TRBJ1-2, with D unclear. From germline, CDR1 is MNHEY and CDR2 SVGAGI. The CDR3 is made up of 14 amino acids. The germline V and J ends were trimmed by 4 bases and 4 bases, with 13 bases remaining between them. CDR3 coding DNA: TGTGCCAGCAGTTCGCCGGCAGGCACCTATGGCTACACCTTC. Its translation: CASSSPAGTYGYTF.

The genes are TRBV18 and TRBJ2-7; a possible D gene is TRBD1 (6 bases). This CDR3 has 12 amino acids. The germline gives CDR1 KGHSH, CDR2 LQKENI. Trimming removed 5 bases at V and 5 bases at J, with 10 bases between. The CDR3 DNA sequence: TGTGCCAGCTCAGTACAGGGCCACGAGCAGTACTTC. Translation gives CASSVQGHEQYF.

This sequence joins TRBV4-3 and TRBJ2-3; 10 nucleotides agree with TRBD2. The CDR3 loop spans 16 amino acids. Germline-derived CDR1 and CDR2 are LGHNA and YSLEER. With V trimmed by 4 bases and J by 3 bases, 7 bases remained unmatched. The CDR3 sequence: CASSLRPGLATDTQYF. CDR3 nucleotides: TGCGCCAGCAGCCTCCGACCGGGACTAGCGACAGATACGCAGTATTTT.

The table lists this clone with many counts. The genes are TRBV10-3 and TRBJ2-5; 7 bases match TRBD2. Germline values: CDR1 ENHRY, CDR2 SYGVKD. Trimming took 10 bases from V and 2 from J; bases not matched to a gene: 13. The CDR3 is made up of 15 amino acids. CDR3 nucleotides: TGTGCCACCGGGGCTCCTAGCGGAATTCAAGAGACCCAGTACTTC. Amino acids: CATGAPSGIQETQYF.